This T cell receptor (beta chain) was sequenced during a study of regulatory T cells in long-lasting Graves disease. Time point meaning: newly diagnosed GD, antithyroid drugs for less than 3 months. PBMC RNA served as the TCR library source. This clonotype has a count of ten or more. Relying on iRepertoire HTBI primers and Arm-PCR of CDR3 regions, the team built TCR beta libraries. One entry per CDR3 protein results from TCRdb running MiXCR on the multiplex PCR reads. The sample shows about 430,000 distinct CDR3 sequences, approximately 16% of them seen only once. These data also formed part of another study, on T cells in Graves' hyperthyroidism and ophthalmopathy.

The sample in question was peripheral blood mononuclear cells (PBMCs), obtained at new diagnosis, from a patient treated with antithyroid drugs. The clonotype was recovered from a woman aged 40 to 50 with Graves disease.

This chain's CDR3 is CASSSGLQLAPRNEQFF. Written as DNA, the CDR3 is TGTGCCAGCAGTTCAGGACTTCAACTAGCGCCGCGGAATGAGCAGTTCTTC. V gene TRBV12-3 or TRBV12-4 combines with J gene TRBJ2-1; 7 bases line up with TRBD2. V was clipped by 4 bases and J by 7 bases; unmatched bases: 16. The CDR3 spans 17 residues.